The 31 T cell receptor beta chains given below trace back to one sample, sequenced in a study of control samples from healthy donors and cancer patients. Sequenced by immunoSEQ multiplex PCR; TCRdb stores in-frame clones only, minus some. This table has 100,000 to 150,000 clones, 85% to 95% appearing once. The sequencing input was PBMCs. Receptor source: a man older than 75 with head and neck cancer.

This clone has a single count. This chain connects TRBV10-2 to TRBJ1-3; TRBD1 might be the D (5 bases). There are 14 residues in the CDR3. The germline CDR1 and CDR2 sequences are WSHSY and SAAADI. V lost 6 bases to trimming and J lost 0 bases, with 9 bases between them. The CDR3 loop is CASSQGFSGNTIYF. Here the CDR3 DNA reads TGCGCCAGCAGCCAGGGTTTCTCTGGAAACACCATATATTTT.

V and J are TRBV21-1 and TRBJ1-5; TRBD1 reflects the table's D call only, with no check against the DNA. TRBV21-1 is noted as a pseudogene. The CDR3 covers 14 residues. This CDR3 reads CASSKVHSNQPQHF. The DNA for the CDR3 is TGTGCCAGCAGCAAAGTTCATAGCAATCAGCCCCAGCATTTT.

As concerns this clone: Other DNA sequences in the sample encode the same CDR3. CDR3 protein: CAWSEDRNQPQHF. CDR3 nucleotide sequence: TGTGCCTGGAGTGAGGATCGCAATCAGCCCCAGCATTTT. This chain links TRBV30 with TRBJ1-5, with unresolved D. V was pared by 1 base and J by 2 bases, with 6 bases between. CDR1 GTSNPN and CDR2 SVGIG come from the germline V gene (reference sequence). CDR3 length equals 13 residues.

J is TRBJ2-1 and V is TRBV7-9, with 7 nucleotides matching TRBD2. The CDR3 is 19 residues long. V lost 4 bases to trimming and J lost 0 bases; unmatched junction nucleotides: 15. The germline gives CDR1 SEHNR, CDR2 FQNEAQ (reference sequence). The CDR3 DNA is TGTGCCAGCAGCTCCACAGCGGGATGGGATGGTAGCTCCTACAATGAGCAGTTCTTC. Protein sequence: CASSSTAGWDGSSYNEQFF.

V gene TRBV27 combines with J gene TRBJ2-3; TRBD1 is a possible D gene (6 bases). CDR1 is MNHEY, CDR2 SMNVEV, per germline (reference sequence). CDR3 size: 15 residues. With 0 bases removed from V and 5 bases from J, the gap between germline ends came to 12 bases. The CDR3 DNA reads as TGTGCCAGCAGTTTATCCGGTGGGGGCGTAGATACGCAGTATTTT. Translated, it gives CASSLSGGGVDTQYF.

With respect to this clone: An end of the junction does not agree with germline; a read error may underlie this. V gene TRBV28 combines with J gene TRBJ1-1; 8 positions agree with TRBD1. Germline lookup yields CDR1 MDHEN and CDR2 SYDVKM. The CDR3 extends over 15 amino acids. The CDR3 nucleotides are TGTGCCAGCAGGTTATGGGGGACAGGAAACACTGAAGCTTTCTTT. Its translation: CASRLWGTGNTEAFF.

The chain combines TRBV30 with TRBJ2-1; D is undetermined. Trimming took 0 bases from V and 5 from J, leaving 11 bases between them. CDR3 length equals 14 residues. CDR1 and CDR2 from the germline V gene are GTSNPN and SVGIG (reference sequence). The CDR3 DNA sequence: TGTGCCTGGAGTGTACAGAGGTATCACAATGAGCAGTTCTTC. Amino acids: CAWSVQRYHNEQFF.

The chain uses TRBV29-1 and TRBJ2-1; 7 bases line up with TRBD1. CDR3 length: 13 residues. Looked up from germline, CDR1 is SQVTM and CDR2 is ANQGSEA. The J segment lost 6 bases and the V segment lost 8 bases, leaving 10 bases of the junction unmatched. CDR3: CSLVGTDLNEQFF. DNA for the CDR3: TGCAGCCTTGTTGGGACAGACCTCAATGAGCAGTTCTTC.

V gene TRBV10-2 combines with J gene TRBJ1-2; 7 positions match TRBD1. This CDR3 has 13 residues. CDR1 and CDR2 from the germline V gene are WSHSY and SAAADI. With V trimmed by 3 bases and J by 4 bases, 2 bases remained unmatched. The CDR3 nucleotides are TGCGCCAGCAGTGACAACAGGGGCTATGGCTACACCTTC. As protein: CASSDNRGYGYTF.

The V gene is TRBV19, the J gene TRBJ1-1, with D perhaps matching TRBD1 (5 bases). The V end lost 3 bases, the J end lost 6 bases, and 29 bases lay between the germline ends. This CDR3 is built from 19 residues. The germline V gene encodes CDR1 LNHDA and CDR2 SQIVND (reference sequence). The CDR3 DNA reads as TGTGCCAGTAGTATTTTCGTCCGGGGCCCAGTAAACACTCGGGCTGAAGCTTTCTTT. Its protein product is CASSIFVRGPVNTRAEAFF.

The table lists this clone with a few counts. The chain uses TRBV21-1 and TRBJ1-5; TRBD1, as called in the table, went unchecked against the DNA. TRBV21-1 is a pseudogene segment. The CDR3 runs to 18 residues. In DNA, the CDR3 is TGTGCCAGCAGCAAGGGGGGGGACGACAGGGGATGGAATCAGCCCCAGCATTTT. It codes for CASSKGGDDRGWNQPQHF.

The chain employs TRBV5-1 and TRBJ1-6; no reliable D call. Germline V gene lookup returns CDR1 SGHRS and CDR2 YFSETQ. Trimming took off 2 bases at V and 5 bases at J, with 8 bases between the two ends. The CDR3 has 14 amino acids. The CDR3 loop is CASSLPRNNSPLHF. The DNA of the CDR3 is TGCGCCAGCAGCTTACCCAGAAATAATTCACCCCTCCACTTT.

The chain combines TRBV5-4 with TRBJ2-7, with D tentatively TRBD1 or TRBD2 (5 bases each). The CDR3 totals 14 residues. Per the germline V gene, CDR1 is SGHNT and CDR2 is YYREEE (reference sequence). Trimming removed 1 base at V and 2 bases at J, with 10 bases between. CDR3 loop: CASSLNEGTYEQYF. CDR3 DNA: TGTGCCAGCAGCTTGAATGAGGGGACCTACGAGCAGTACTTC.

The chain links TRBV18 to TRBJ1-5; 10 bases are a match to TRBD1. The CDR3 has 14 residues. The junction had 5 bases not matched to a gene; V was cut back by 5 bases and J by 7 bases. Germline V gives CDR1 KGHSH, CDR2 LQKENI. The CDR3, as DNA: TGTGCCAGCTCATCGACAGGGGGCTGGCAGCCCCAGCATTTT. Residues: CASSSTGGWQPQHF.

This clone was found a few times. J is TRBJ2-7 and V is TRBV11-3; 9 bases fit TRBD1. Germline V gene sequence: CDR1 SGHNT, CDR2 YENEEA. The CDR3 is 14 residues long. V trimming: 4 bases; J trimming: 6 bases; junction bases outside the gene matches: 7. The CDR3 reads CASSSGQGIGEQYF. The DNA of the CDR3 is TGTGCCAGCAGCTCGGGACAGGGTATAGGCGAGCAGTACTTC.

This chain connects TRBV6-2 or TRBV6-3 to TRBJ2-3; D is perhaps TRBD2 (5 bases). Germline V lookup: CDR1 MNHEY, CDR2 SVGEGT. This CDR3 comprises 14 residues. The V gene lost 4 bases and the J gene lost 6 bases, with 14 bases spanning the gap. Written as DNA, the CDR3 is TGTGCCAGCAGTTTCGGGGTCCCCGTCGATACGCAGTATTTT. Its protein product is CASSFGVPVDTQYF.

The chain recombines TRBV4-1 with TRBJ1-4, with D unresolved. The CDR3 contains 14 residues. Germline assignment: CDR1 MGHRA and CDR2 YSYEKL. The V end lost 3 bases, the J end lost 4 bases, and 9 bases lay between the germline ends. For the CDR3, the DNA is TGCGCCAGCAGCCATGGACGGAATAATGAAAAACTGTTTTTT. Its protein product is CASSHGRNNEKLFF.

Comments on this clone: Other DNA sequences in the same sample also yield this CDR3. The chain employs TRBV28 and TRBJ1-6; D is unresolved. This CDR3 is built from 11 residues. Germline V gene lookup returns CDR1 MDHEN and CDR2 SYDVKM. V was pared by 2 bases and J by 7 bases, with 0 bases between. CDR3 sequence: CASSLNSPLHF. The CDR3 bases are TGTGCCAGCAGTTTAAATTCACCCCTCCACTTT.

This sequence joins TRBV5-1 and TRBJ2-5, with 8 bases aligning to TRBD2. Trimming took 4 bases from V and 0 from J; bases not matched to a gene: 11. CDR1 and CDR2 from the germline V gene are SGHRS and YFSETQ. CDR3 size: 17 residues. The CDR3 is CASSPAGGGPYQETQYF. The CDR3 DNA reads as TGCGCCAGCAGCCCCGCCGGGGGGGGCCCGTACCAAGAGACCCAGTACTTC.

The CDR3: CASGPRDRVETQYF. CDR3 DNA: TGTGCTAGTGGCCCCCGGGACAGGGTGGAGACCCAGTACTTC. This chain links TRBV12-5 with TRBJ2-5; TRBD1 aligns across 9 bases. V lost 6 bases to trimming and J lost 5 bases; unmatched junction nucleotides: 7. Germline loops: CDR1 LGHNT, CDR2 FRNRAP. CDR3 length equals 14 residues.

The chain combines TRBV4-3 with TRBJ2-3, with a tentative D call TRBD2 (6 bases). The CDR3 has 15 amino acids. The germline gives CDR1 LGHNA, CDR2 YSLEER. Between the trimmed V and J ends, which lost 0 bases and 1 base, there was a span of 8 bases. CDR3 nucleotides: TGCGCCAGCAGCCAAGACGGGAGTGGCACAGATACGCAGTATTTT. Residues: CASSQDGSGTDTQYF.

The J gene is TRBJ1-1, the V gene TRBV6-5, with a tentative D call TRBD1 (6 bases). This CDR3 spans 13 amino acids. The V gene's germline CDR1 is MNHEY and CDR2 SVGAGI. Trimming pared 5 bases from V and 5 bases from J, leaving 12 bases between. The CDR3 loop is CASSTQGRTEAFF. CDR3 DNA sequence: TGTGCCAGCAGTACCCAGGGGAGGACTGAAGCTTTCTTT.

This clone was picked up one time. This chain joins TRBV6-2 or TRBV6-3 and TRBJ1-5; D is unresolved. Trimming removed 5 bases from V and 0 bases from J, with 5 bases in between. From germline, CDR1 is MNHEY and CDR2 SVGEGT. This CDR3 spans 13 amino acids. The CDR3 loop is CASSGYSNQPQHF. CDR3 bases: TGTGCCAGCAGTGGGTATAGCAATCAGCCCCAGCATTTT.

The CDR3 region has the DNA TGTGCCAGCAGCACGGACTACGACAATGAGCAGTTCTTC. Protein sequence: CASSTDYDNEQFF. The chain joins TRBV12-3 or TRBV12-4 to TRBJ2-1, with D perhaps matching TRBD2 (6 bases). V lost 6 bases, J lost 5 bases, and 11 bases lay in between. The CDR3 runs 13 residues.

In its sample, this clone was seen a few times. V is TRBV4-2 and J is TRBJ1-2; D is ambiguous. Germline V lookup: CDR1 LGHNA, CDR2 YNFKEQ. The V gene lost 0 bases and the J gene lost 5 bases, with 13 bases spanning the gap. The CDR3 is 15 residues long. The CDR3 loop reads CASSQEKGNQYGYTF. CDR3 coding DNA: TGTGCCAGCAGCCAAGAAAAAGGAAATCAGTATGGCTACACCTTC.

The genes are TRBV6-5 and TRBJ2-7; the D gene is possibly TRBD1 (7 bases). The V and J ends lost 7 bases and 6 bases respectively, with 13 bases between them. The germline V gene has CDR1 MNHEY and CDR2 SVGAGI. The length of the CDR3 is 12 residues. DNA of the CDR3: TGTGCCAGCACCAGGGGGGCTTCCGAGCAGTACTTC. Its translation: CASTRGASEQYF.

V and J are TRBV5-4 and TRBJ1-5, with TRBD1 identical over 7 bases. The CDR3 runs 13 residues. Per the germline V gene, CDR1 is SGHNT and CDR2 is YYREEE (reference sequence). The ends lost 4 bases at V and 7 bases at J; junction bases unmatched: 5. In DNA form, the CDR3 reads TGTGCCAGCAGCAAAGGACAGGACCAGCCCCAGCATTTT. Its translation is CASSKGQDQPQHF.

This chain joins TRBV3-1 (or the pseudogene TRBV3-2) and TRBJ1-6, with TRBD1 identical over 9 bases. CDR1 LGHDT and CDR2 YNNKEL come from the germline V gene (reference sequence). V dropped 6 bases and J dropped 1; count of bases not matched to a gene: 4. This CDR3 region has 16 residues. The CDR3 nucleotides read TGTGCCAGCAGGAGGACAGGGGTGTCCTATAATTCACCCCTCCACTTT. Its protein is CASRRTGVSYNSPLHF.

V gene TRBV19 combines with J gene TRBJ1-6; 8 bases are shared with TRBD1. CDR3 size: 16 residues. The J segment lost 0 bases and the V segment lost 4 bases, leaving 2 bases of the junction unmatched. The V gene's germline CDR1 is LNHDA and CDR2 SQIVND (reference sequence). The CDR3 DNA reads TGTGCCAGTAGTAGGACAGGGAGCTCCTATAATTCACCCCTCCACTTT. It codes for CASSRTGSSYNSPLHF.

J is TRBJ2-3 and V is TRBV6-4; possible D gene TRBD1, 6 bases. The CDR3 totals 14 residues. The V and J ends lost 3 bases and 3 bases respectively, with 10 bases between them. CDR1 MRHNA and CDR2 SNTAGT come from the germline V gene. This CDR3 is CASSETRGTDTQYF. The CDR3, as DNA: TGTGCCAGCAGTGAGACCAGGGGAACAGATACGCAGTATTTT.

V gene TRBV6-5 combines with J gene TRBJ2-7; 11 nucleotides match TRBD1. The CDR3 runs 15 residues. Germline lookup yields CDR1 MNHEY and CDR2 SVGAGI. The V gene end was trimmed by 4 bases and the J gene end by 1 base; junction bases not matched to a gene: 3. The CDR3 loop reads CASSLGQGGSYEQYF. The CDR3 nucleotides read TGTGCCAGCAGTTTGGGACAGGGGGGGTCCTACGAGCAGTACTTC.